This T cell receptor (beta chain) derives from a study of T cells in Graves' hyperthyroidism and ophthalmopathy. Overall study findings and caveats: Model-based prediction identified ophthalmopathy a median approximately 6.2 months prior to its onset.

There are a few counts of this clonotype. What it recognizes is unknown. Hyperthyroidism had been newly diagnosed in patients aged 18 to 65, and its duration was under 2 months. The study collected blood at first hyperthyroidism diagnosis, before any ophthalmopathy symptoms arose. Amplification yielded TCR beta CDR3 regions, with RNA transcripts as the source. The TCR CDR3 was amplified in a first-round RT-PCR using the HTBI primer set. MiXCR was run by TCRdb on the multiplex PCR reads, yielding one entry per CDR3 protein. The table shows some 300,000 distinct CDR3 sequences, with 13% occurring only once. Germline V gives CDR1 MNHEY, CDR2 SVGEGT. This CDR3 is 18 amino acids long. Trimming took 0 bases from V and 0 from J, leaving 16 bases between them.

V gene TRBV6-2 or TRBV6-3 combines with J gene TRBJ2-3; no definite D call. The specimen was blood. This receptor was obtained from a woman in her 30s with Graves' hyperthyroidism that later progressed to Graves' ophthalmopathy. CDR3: CASSYSPRSDLSTDTQYF. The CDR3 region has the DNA TGTGCCAGCAGTTACTCCCCTCGGAGCGACTTGAGCACAGATACGCAGTATTTT.